The present entry profiles one T cell receptor (beta chain) with its context. Per the authors' pipeline: Reference gene primer amplification gave nucleated cell count estimates. The table came from immunoSEQ multiplex PCR; TCRdb's copy has only in-frame clones and leaves some out. That table furnishes V, J and clone size, whereas the DNA furnished D and trimming. The sample has 200,000 or so clones, about three quarters seen once. V gave up 1 base and J gave up 0 bases; unmatched junction bases: 17. Per germline, CDR1 GTSNPN and CDR2 SVGIG (reference sequence). The CDR3 has 19 residues. This record comes from a study of blood T cell repertoires in COVID-19. Across the study: The samples span acute and convalescent COVID-19 from the United States, Italy and Spain. PBMCs, B-cell-depleted T cells, or T cells provided the cDNA or gDNA that made up the material.

The clonotype was recovered from a woman aged 70-85 years with acute or convalescent COVID-19. Material: peripheral blood. The J gene is TRBJ2-7, the V gene TRBV30; TRBD1 aligns across 8 bases. The CDR3 reads CAWSETDRGIGFASYEQYF. CDR3 in DNA: TGTGCCTGGAGTGAAACTGACAGGGGCATAGGTTTTGCCTCCTACGAGCAGTACTTC.